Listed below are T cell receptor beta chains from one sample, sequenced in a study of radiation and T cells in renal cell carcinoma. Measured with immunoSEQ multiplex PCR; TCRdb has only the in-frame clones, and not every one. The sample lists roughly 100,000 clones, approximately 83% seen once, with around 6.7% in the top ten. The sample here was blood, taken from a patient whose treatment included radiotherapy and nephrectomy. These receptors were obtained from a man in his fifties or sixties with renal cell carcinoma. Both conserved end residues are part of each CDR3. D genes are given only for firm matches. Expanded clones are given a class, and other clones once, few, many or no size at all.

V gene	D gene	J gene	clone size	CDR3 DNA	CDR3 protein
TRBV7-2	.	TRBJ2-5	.	TGTGCCAGCAGCGGGAATCCTGAGGGGATCCAGTACTTC	CASSGNPEGIQYF
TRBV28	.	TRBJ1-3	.	TGTGCCAGCAGTACCGGCGTACGGGGGTCAGGAAACACCATATATTTT	CASSTGVRGSGNTIYF
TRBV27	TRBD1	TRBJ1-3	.	TGTGCCAGCAGAAGAGGGACAGGTATCTCTGGAAACACCATATATTTT	CASRRGTGISGNTIYF
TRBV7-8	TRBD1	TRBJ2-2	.	TGTGCCAGCAGCTTGACGGACAGGGTTGGCACCGGGGAGCTGTTTTTT	CASSLTDRVGTGELFF
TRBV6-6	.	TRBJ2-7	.	TGTGCCAGCTACCTCCCGGGGGTCTCCTACGAGCAGTACTTC	CASYLPGVSYEQYF
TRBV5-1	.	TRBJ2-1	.	TGCGCCAGCAGCTTCCGGACCGCCTATGAGCAGTTCTTC	CASSFRTAYEQFF
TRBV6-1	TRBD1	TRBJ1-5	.	TGTGCCAGCAGTGCCTATGGGACAGCCAGCAATCAGCCCCAGCATTTT	CASSAYGTASNQPQHF
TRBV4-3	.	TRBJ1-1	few	TGCGCCAGCAGCCCCAGGCCCACTGAAGCTTTCTTT	CASSPRPTEAFF
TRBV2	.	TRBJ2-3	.	TGTGCCAGCAGCGCGAGTGGGGGACCAGATACGCAGTATTTT	CASSASGGPDTQYF
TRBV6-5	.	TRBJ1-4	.	TGTGCCAGCAAGGGCGCAACTAATGAAAAACTGTTTTTT	CASKGATNEKLFF
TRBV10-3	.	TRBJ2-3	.	TGTGCCATCAGTGAGTCAAAGGGTCTTGACACAGATACGCAGTATTTT	CAISESKGLDTDTQYF
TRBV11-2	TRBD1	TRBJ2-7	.	TGTGCCAGCAGCCTGGGACAGGGGCCCTTCCCGGGAGGCTCCTACGAGCAGTACTTC	CASSLGQGPFPGGSYEQYF
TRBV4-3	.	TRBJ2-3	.	TGCGCCAGCAGCCAAGATTACGCGTCTAGCACAGATACGCAGTATTTT	CASSQDYASSTDTQYF
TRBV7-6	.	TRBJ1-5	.	TGTGCCAGCAGCTCCGGACAGTTTCAGCCCCAGCATTTT	CASSSGQFQPQHF
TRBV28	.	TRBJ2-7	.	TGTGCCAGCTCCGGCCTCATCTACGAGCAGTACTTC	CASSGLIYEQYF
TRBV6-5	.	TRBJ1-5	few	TGTGCCAGCAGTTACCGACAGGACAATCAGCCCCAGCATTTT	CASSYRQDNQPQHF
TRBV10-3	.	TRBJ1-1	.	TGTGCCATCAGTGGGGGGATAGATGGGACTGAAGCTTTCTTT	CAISGGIDGTEAFF
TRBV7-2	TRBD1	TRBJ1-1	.	TGTGCCAGCAGCCATACAGGGGGAACTTTCTTT	CASSHTGGTFF
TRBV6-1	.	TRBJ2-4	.	TGTGCCAGCAGTGAAGGTGGCGTGTGGTGGCCCAAAAACATTCAGTACTTC	CASSEGGVWWPKNIQYF
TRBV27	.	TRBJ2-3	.	TGTGCCAGCAGTTTGGTCTCCGGGGACACAGATACGCAGTATTTT	CASSLVSGDTDTQYF
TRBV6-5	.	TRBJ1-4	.	TGTGCCAGCAGGGACGGAGAGGGTGAAAAACTGTTTTTT	CASRDGEGEKLFF
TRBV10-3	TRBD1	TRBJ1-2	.	TGTGCCATCAGTGGGACAGGGTTTGGCTACACCTTC	CAISGTGFGYTF
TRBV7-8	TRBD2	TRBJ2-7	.	TGTGCCAGCAGCGTGACGGGAGGCCTCTTTCAGCACGAGCAGTACTTC	CASSVTGGLFQHEQYF
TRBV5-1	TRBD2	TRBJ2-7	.	TGCGCCAGCAAGCGGGAGCCGCCGGGTGAGCAGTACTTC	CASKREPPGEQYF
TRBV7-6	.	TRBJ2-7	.	TGTGCCAGCAGCCTTGGGTCCGACTACGAGCAGTACTTC	CASSLGSDYEQYF
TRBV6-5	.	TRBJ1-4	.	TGTGCCAGCAGTCCAATGGTTGCAACTAATGAAAAACTGTTTTTT	CASSPMVATNEKLFF
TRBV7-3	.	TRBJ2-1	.	TGTGCCAGCAGCTTAACGGGGTCCCGGGAGCAGTTCTTC	CASSLTGSREQFF
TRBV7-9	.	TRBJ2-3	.	TGTGCCAGCAGCCGCCGGGAGATTGGGGATACGCAGTATTTT	CASSRREIGDTQYF